Listed below are T cell receptor beta chains from one sample, sequenced in a study of blood T cell repertoires in COVID-19. Repertoires were generated with immunoSEQ multiplex PCR, while TCRdb's copy carries only in-frame clones and drops some. The table has 160,000 or so clones, 70% to 90% seen once. The source material was PBMCs or T cells enriched from blood (not recorded which). The receptors were gathered from a woman in her fifties or sixties who had recovered from COVID-19. The CDR3 runs from the conserved cysteine through the conserved F or W.

V,CDR3
TRBV14,CASSLMGGLGNTEAFF
TRBV25-1,CASRRRTGGPTDTQYF
TRBV6-6,CASFGGEAFF
TRBV12-5,CASGPPGRGEQYF
TRBV7-2,CASRDRGGGNSPLHF
TRBV7-6,CASSSHGTSSGNTIYF
TRBV5-4,CASSLEVGQTGELFF
TRBV19,CASSPRTGQTYEQYF
TRBV3-1/TRBV3-2,CASSHNRGNTEAFF
TRBV29-1,CSVSGRGNTEAFF
TRBV4-3,CASSHLTGIIAEGSYNEQFF
TRBV5-5,CASVSREGTEAFF
TRBV19,CASSTDRAGYGYTF
TRBV5-4,CASSRDSWSTDTQYF
TRBV2,CAQQEVLAGGEQFF
TRBV27,CASSLDRLPRGNNSPLHF
TRBV5-4,CASSLEEQGEPGYTF
TRBV27,CASSFWSGEGEAFF
TRBV11-2,CASSPGDRVQPQHF
TRBV6-5,CASRAGTGEAGELFF
TRBV7-2,CASSPTVIYGYTF
TRBV6-4,CASSRYSGANVLTF
TRBV5-1,CASSLTGGGMNTEAFF
TRBV11-2,CASSPRDRETYGYTF